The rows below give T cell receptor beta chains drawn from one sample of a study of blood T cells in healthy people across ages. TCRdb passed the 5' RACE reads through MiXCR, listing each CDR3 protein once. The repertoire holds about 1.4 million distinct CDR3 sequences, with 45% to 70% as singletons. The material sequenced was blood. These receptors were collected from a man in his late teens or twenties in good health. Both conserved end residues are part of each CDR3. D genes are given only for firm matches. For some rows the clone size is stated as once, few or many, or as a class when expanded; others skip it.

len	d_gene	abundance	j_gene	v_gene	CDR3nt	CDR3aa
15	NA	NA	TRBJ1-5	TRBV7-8	TGTGCCAGCAGCTTGAGGCAGGGGCACGATCAGCCCCAGCATTTT	CASSLRQGHDQPQHF
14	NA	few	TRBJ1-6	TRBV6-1	TGTGCCAGCAGTGAGGTGCCTAGTGATTCACCCCTCCACTTT	CASSEVPSDSPLHF
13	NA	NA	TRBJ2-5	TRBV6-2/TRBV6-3	TGTGCCAGCAGTTACGGCAGGAGAGGGACCCAGTACTTC	CASSYGRRGTQYF
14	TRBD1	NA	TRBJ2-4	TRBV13	TGTGCCAGCAGCGCCGGGACAGGAGGGAACATTCAGTACTTC	CASSAGTGGNIQYF
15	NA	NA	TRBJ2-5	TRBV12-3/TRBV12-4	TGTGCCAGCAGTTGGCATCGGTCCAAGCCGGTTCGGAGGTACTTC	CASSWHRSKPVRRYF
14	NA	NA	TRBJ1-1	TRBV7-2	TGTGCCAGCAGCTTTGGGGTAACGAACACTGAAGCTTTCTTT	CASSFGVTNTEAFF
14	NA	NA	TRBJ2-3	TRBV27	TGTGCCAGCAGTTTAGCTGGACCAGGACGAGCGCAGTATTTT	CASSLAGPGRAQYF
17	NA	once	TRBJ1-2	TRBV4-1	TGCGCCAGCAGCCAAGGCCTTTTCGACAGTACTAACTATGGCTACACCTTC	CASSQGLFDSTNYGYTF
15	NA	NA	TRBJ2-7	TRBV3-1	TGTGCCAGCAGCCAAACCCTAAGGGTGGCCTACGAGCAGTACTTC	CASSQTLRVAYEQYF
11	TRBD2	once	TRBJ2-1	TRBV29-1	TGCAGCGTAGCGGGACCTGGAGAGCAGTTCTTC	CSVAGPGEQFF
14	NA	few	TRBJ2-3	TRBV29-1	TGCAGCGCCGAAGGTCTCGACAGCACAGATACGCAGTATTTT	CSAEGLDSTDTQYF
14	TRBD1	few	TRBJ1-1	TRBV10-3	TGTGCCACCCAGGGGGGGGGCGTGAACACTGAAGCTTTCTTT	CATQGGGVNTEAFF
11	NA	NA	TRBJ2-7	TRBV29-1	TGCAGCGTTGAAAGCGTCTACGAGCAGTACTTC	CSVESVYEQYF
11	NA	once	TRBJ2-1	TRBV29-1	TGCAGCGTTGGAGCATGGAATGAGCAGTTCTTC	CSVGAWNEQFF
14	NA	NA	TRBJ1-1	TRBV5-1	TGCGCCAGCAGCTTTAGGGACATGAACACTGAAGCTTTCTTT	CASSFRDMNTEAFF
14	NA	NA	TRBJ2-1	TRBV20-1	TGCAGTGCTAGTGGGTACGGGGTCAGGGATGAGCAGTTCTTC	CSASGYGVRDEQFF
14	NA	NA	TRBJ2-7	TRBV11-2	TGTGCCAGCAGCTTAGCGGGCCCCAGCACCGAGCAGTACTTC	CASSLAGPSTEQYF
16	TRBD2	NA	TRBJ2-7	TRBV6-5	TGTGCCAGCAGTTACTCGAGGATGGCGGGAGCGTACGAGCAGTACTTC	CASSYSRMAGAYEQYF
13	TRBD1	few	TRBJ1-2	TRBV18	TGTGCCAGCTCACGACAGGGGTACTATGGCTACACCTTC	CASSRQGYYGYTF
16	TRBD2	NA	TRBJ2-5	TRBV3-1	TGTGCCAGCAAAGTTGGGGGAGGGAACGCCTACAATGAGCAGTACTTC	CASKVGGGNAYNEQYF
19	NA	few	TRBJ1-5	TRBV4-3	TGCGCCAGCAGCCAAGTTGTATTTGCCGGGGGCGCGGGCAATCAGCCCCAGCATTTT	CASSQVVFAGGAGNQPQHF
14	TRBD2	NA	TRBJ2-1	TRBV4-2	TGTGCCAGCAGCACCGGGGGAGGGGACAATGAGCAGTTCTTC	CASSTGGGDNEQFF
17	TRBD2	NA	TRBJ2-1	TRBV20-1	TGCAGTGCTAAAAGCCCCTGGGGGACTAGCGGAGTCAATGAGCAGTTCTTC	CSAKSPWGTSGVNEQFF
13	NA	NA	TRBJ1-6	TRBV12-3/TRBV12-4	TGTGCCAGCAGTTTAGTGGAGTTGTCACCCCTCCACTTT	CASSLVELSPLHF
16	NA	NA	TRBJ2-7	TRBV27	TGTGCCAGCAGTCCCACGACCGCCCCTAGGTCCTACGAGCAGTACTTC	CASSPTTAPRSYEQYF
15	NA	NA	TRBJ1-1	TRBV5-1	TGCGCCAGCAGCTTGGTTCCGGAAATGAACACTGAAGCTTTCTTT	CASSLVPEMNTEAFF
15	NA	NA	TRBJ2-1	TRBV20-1	TGCAGTGCTAATCTACAGGGCCGGTCCTACAATGAGCAGTTCTTC	CSANLQGRSYNEQFF
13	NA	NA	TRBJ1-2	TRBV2	TGTGCCAGCAGTGACCGGCAGGCCTATGGCTACACCTTC	CASSDRQAYGYTF
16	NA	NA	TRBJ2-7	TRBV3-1	TGTGCCAGCAGCCAGGAACTAGCTCGAGACGCATACGAGCAGTACTTC	CASSQELARDAYEQYF
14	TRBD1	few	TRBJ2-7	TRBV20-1	TGCAGTGCTAGACCGGGACAGGGAGCCTACGAGCAGTACTTT	CSARPGQGAYEQYF
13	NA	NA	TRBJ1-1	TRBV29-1	TGCAGCGTTGAGTCGGGGAAGGACACTGAAGCTTTCTTT	CSVESGKDTEAFF
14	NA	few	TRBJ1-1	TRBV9	TGTGCCAGCAGCCCTCCCGGAGGCGGCACTGAAGCTTTCTTT	CASSPPGGGTEAFF
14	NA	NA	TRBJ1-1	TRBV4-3	TGCGCCAGCAGCCAAGTCGAGACAGGCACTGAAGCTTTCTTT	CASSQVETGTEAFF
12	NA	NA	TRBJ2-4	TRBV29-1	TGCAGCGTCTTGATGGCAGAAAACATTCAGTACTTC	CSVLMAENIQYF
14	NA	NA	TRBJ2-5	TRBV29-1	TGCAGCGTCGCCCGGGGACCAGGGCAAGAGACCCAGTACTTC	CSVARGPGQETQYF
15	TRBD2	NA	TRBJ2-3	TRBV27	TGTGCCAGCAGGCCTTTAGCGGGGGCTTCAGATACGCAGTATTTT	CASRPLAGASDTQYF
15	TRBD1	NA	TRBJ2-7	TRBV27	TGTGCCAGCAGTTTATCTGGGCAGGGGGAATACGAGCAGTACTTC	CASSLSGQGEYEQYF
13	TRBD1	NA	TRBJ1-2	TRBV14	TGTGCCAGCAGCCAATACGGGGACAGTGGCTACACCTTC	CASSQYGDSGYTF
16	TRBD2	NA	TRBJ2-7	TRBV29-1	TGCAGCTCTTGGACTAGCGGGAGGGGGGAGCAAGGTATTCAGTACTTC	CSSWTSGRGEQGIQYF
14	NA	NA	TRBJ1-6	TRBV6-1	TGTGCCAGCATGAGAGGTAGCGGTAATTCACCCCTCCACTTT	CASMRGSGNSPLHF
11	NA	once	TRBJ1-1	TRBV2	TGCGCCAGCAAGGGACCTGGGGAAGCTTTCTTT	CASKGPGEAFF
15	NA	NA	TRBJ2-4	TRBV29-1	TGCAGCGTTTCCTTACAGGGTTCCCTTGGGGACATTCAGTACTTC	CSVSLQGSLGDIQYF